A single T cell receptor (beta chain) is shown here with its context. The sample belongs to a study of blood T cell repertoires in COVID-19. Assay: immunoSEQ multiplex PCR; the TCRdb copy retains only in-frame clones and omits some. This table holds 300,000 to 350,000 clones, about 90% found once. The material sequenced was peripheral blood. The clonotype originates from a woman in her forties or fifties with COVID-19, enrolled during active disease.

In DNA form, the CDR3 reads TGTGCCAGTACCTGGGACAGGGGGAACTATGGCTACACCTTC. It is translated as CASTWDRGNYGYTF. The J gene is TRBJ1-2, the V gene TRBV19; 11 bases fit TRBD1. Germline trimming cut 7 bases from V and 2 bases from J; bases unmatched to any gene: 3. The CDR3 length is 14 residues. Per the germline V gene, CDR1 is LNHDA and CDR2 is SQIVND (reference sequence). Supplemented by reference TRBV19 and TRBJ1-2, the full variable domain reads DGGITQSPKYLFRKEGQNVTLSCEQNLNHDAMYWYRQDPGQGLRLIYYSQIVNDFQKGDIAEGYSVSREKKESFPLTVTSAQKNPTAFYLCASTWDRGNYGYTFGSGTRLTVV.